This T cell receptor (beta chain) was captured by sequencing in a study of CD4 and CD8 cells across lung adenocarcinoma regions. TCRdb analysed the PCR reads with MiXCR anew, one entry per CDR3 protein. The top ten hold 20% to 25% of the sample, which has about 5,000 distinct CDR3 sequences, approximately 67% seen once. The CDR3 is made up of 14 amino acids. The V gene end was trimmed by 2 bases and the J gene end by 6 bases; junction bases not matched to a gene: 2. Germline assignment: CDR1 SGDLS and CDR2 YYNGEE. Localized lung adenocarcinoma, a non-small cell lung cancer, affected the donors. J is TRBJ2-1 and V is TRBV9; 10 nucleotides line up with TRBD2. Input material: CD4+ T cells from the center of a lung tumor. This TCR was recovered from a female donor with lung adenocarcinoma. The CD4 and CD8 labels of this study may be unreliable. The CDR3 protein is CASSVTSGINEQFF. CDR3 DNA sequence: TGTGCCAGCAGCGTCACTAGCGGGATCAATGAGCAGTTCTTC.